The sequence of this T cell receptor (beta chain) was determined in a study of control samples from healthy donors and cancer patients. Here immunoSEQ multiplex PCR was the method, and the copy in TCRdb shows in-frame clones only, minus some. The repertoire holds 150,000 to 180,000 clones, with approximately 93% as singletons. What was sequenced was blood. This clonotype was obtained from a man aged 35 to 55 in good health.

DNA for the CDR3: TGTGCCAGCAGTTCTCCGCCGGGGGGCACTGAAGCTTTCTTT. This encodes CASSSPPGGTEAFF. The V and J genes are TRBV28 and TRBJ1-1, with D perhaps matching TRBD1 (5 bases). Deletions cut 4 bases from V and 4 bases from J, with 13 bases between. There are 14 residues in the CDR3. Germline V gene lookup returns CDR1 MDHEN and CDR2 SYDVKM.